This TCR beta chain stems from a study of cytomegalovirus exposure and HLA in healthy donors (TCRdb year 2017). The study in broad terms: In an earlier analysis of 450 to 750 of the donors, less than 350 Gb of sequence data and 117 million unique TCR beta sequences from about 179 million T cells were reported. The study used immunosequencing to profile the T cell repertoires of hundreds of subjects and linked those repertoires to cytomegalovirus serostatus. The number of typed donors differed by locus: roughly 629-640 for A, B, C, DRB1 and DQB1; approximately 520 for DQA1; approximately 610 for DPA1; and about 450 for DPB1. Among several hundred genotyped donors of the cohort, an average of about 220,000 unique TCR beta nucleotide sequences was sequenced per donor, of which about 18% were non-productive. Rather than using new phenotypic data, the later analysis identified candidate immune exposures from TCR beta sequences and from how often those sequences occurred across donors. Approximately 300 gigabases of sequencing data and around 85 million unique TCR sequences made up an early release that covered 640 HLA-typed donors. To study patterns of TCR occurrence, a later analysis re-analyzed previously published TCR beta repertoires from 650 to 750 donors and added high-resolution HLA genotyping. A separate validation cohort of 90 to 150 different subjects was used in addition to the 666-subject first cohort. High-throughput TCR immunosequencing, statistical association of individual TCRs with disease status, and machine learning were combined to predict cytomegalovirus infection status. HLA typing covered class I and class II loci at four-digit resolution. Genome-wide SNP genotypes for about 65% of the roughly 670 donors were used in a later genetic analysis, which treated that subset as a discovery cohort. The study aimed to test whether cataloging public T cell receptors could reveal signatures of past pathogen exposure. An earlier analysis of some 500 of the donors applied high-throughput TCR beta sequencing to assess whether each TCR beta V gene segment acted as functional or pseudogenic. Donor age, sex, ethnicity and CMV serostatus were compiled alongside the repertoire data. Every discovery cohort repertoire had been produced on one sequencing platform. Of the 350 to 450 genotyped donors, approximately 83% fell in the genetic ancestry cluster associated with self-reported Caucasian donors. Several DR-DQ haplotypes were treated as single units for association and clustering because of strong linkage in the cohort. Broad study findings and their caveats: In an earlier analysis of 587 of the donors, most TCR beta V segments appeared in productive rearrangements about 87% or about 30% of the time, broadly matching IMGT annotations. Because HLA typing was unavailable for some donors at each locus, only the typed subset was used in association tests. A few of the identified cytomegalovirus-associated TCR beta chains were confirmed in vitro to be specific for cytomegalovirus antigens. At a false discovery rate of 0.05, a later analysis linked some 17,000 TCR beta sequences to specific HLA alleles. The authors suggested that the approach could potentially be generalized to other disease states and immunological phenotypes. Immune exposure information for the cohort was limited to CMV serostatus. Linkage disequilibrium might explain the correlated functional status among segregating V segments, but an unknown experimental factor could not be ruled out. Across donors, most TCR sequences were observed very rarely, whereas some public TCRs were present in many individuals. Compared with the approximately 710-donor mean, donors in an Asian-associated ancestry cluster had fewer N-insertions in productive TCRs, according to a later genetic analysis. The cohort was sequenced for TCR beta chains only, and without alpha or paired-chain data the features that could be detected were limited. A later analysis reported that several top co-occurrence clusters appeared linked to parvovirus B19, influenza, CMV and Epstein-Barr virus. A further reported finding was that TCR beta sequences accurately predicted the HLA-A and HLA-B alleles for most subjects in the first cohort. Assigning TCR associations to individual alleles was difficult when HLA alleles, especially DR and DQ, strongly co-occurred. A cluster of highly shared sequence variants was judged likely to represent a technical artifact of the sequencing pipeline. Compared with equally common non-associated chains, HLA-associated TCR beta chains in a later analysis were more clonally expanded and had lower generation probabilities. Because counts were too low, more than 15 rarely observed V segments, including chromosome 9 orphons, were excluded from the earlier analysis of fewer than 650 of the donors. In the study, some 160 TCR beta chains were listed as associated with cytomegalovirus. A later analysis found that most CMV-associated TCR beta chains appeared HLA-restricted, with HLA associations seemingly driven largely by CMV exposure. In both the original and validation cohorts, the classifier was reported to diagnose cytomegalovirus status with high specificity and sensitivity. Presence/absence analyses assumed roughly uniform sequencing depth across donors, an assumption that may not hold. In a later genetic analysis, a missense DCLRE1C variant was associated with V-gene and J-gene trimming of TCR beta chains, and the association was replicated in an independent cohort. A later analysis found that TCR association rates varied across HLA loci, with DRB1 alleles showing the most associated TCRs and HLA-C alleles the fewest.

Library preparation employed the immunoSEQ multiplex PCR assay. A mixture of 60 forward primers for TCR Vbeta segments and 13 reverse primers for TCR Jbeta segments was used in the multiplex PCR. Amplification of the CDR3 region of rearranged TCR beta genes was performed with a multiplex PCR assay on genomic DNA. On the Illumina HiSeq System, the amplified TCR beta libraries were sequenced as 87-base-pair reads. Processing in the source paper ran as follows. Across the roughly 670 repertoires, a later analysis counted 75 million to 90 million unique TCR beta chains, roughly 11 million of which were shared by at least two donors. Raw reads were error-corrected and collapsed into unique sequences with a nearest-neighbor algorithm that merged closely related sequences to remove PCR and sequencing errors. CDR3 sequences were aligned to IMGT reference sequences to assign V, D and J gene segments. Each retained sequence needed at least a six-nucleotide match to both a V gene segment and a J gene segment. A rearrangement counted as productive if the CDR3 had no stop codons and remained in frame with V and J, and every other rearrangement counted as non-productive. CDR3 was defined according to IMGT convention as the region running from the second conserved V-encoded cysteine to the conserved J-encoded phenylalanine. The earlier analysis of about 610 of the donors excluded sequences that lacked an unambiguous match to a single V gene segment. In an earlier analysis of some 590 of the donors, a V segment was called functional when productive rearrangements were above 56.7%, and segregating when the standard deviation between donors exceeded 5%. A statistical classification framework was developed to diagnose cytomegalovirus status using the catalog of TCR beta chain sequences. V and J gene assignment, in a later analysis, came from comparing TCR nucleotide sequences with IMGT/GENE-DB human TR gene sequences. The TCRdist pipeline was used in a later analysis to assign CDR3 sequences and most-parsimonious VDJ recombination scenarios. A later analysis defined each TCR beta chain by its CDR3 amino acid sequence plus V-gene family, and excluded reads lacking a unique V-gene family. In a later analysis, nearly 600 highly shared, low-generation-probability nucleotide sequences were removed to address suspected cross-contamination and a sequencing artifact. In a later analysis, a clonal expansion index was calculated for each public chain from normalized within-repertoire ranks of inferred template counts. Generation probabilities in a later analysis came from a VDJ recombination model fitted to out-of-frame rearrangements, and those results were checked against IGoR. In a later analysis, hypergeometric tests were used to score TCR-TCR, TCR-HLA and TCR-CMV co-occurrence, with a repertoire-size bias correction applied to TCR pairs. A later analysis estimated false discovery rates by permuting HLA or CMV assignments 20 times. In a later analysis, co-occurring TCRs were grouped using DBSCAN, with TCRdist sequence similarity added in when clustering inside HLA-allele-positive subsets. For co-occurrence clustering, repertoires with fewer than 30,000 or more than 120,000 public chains were excluded, along with five or six repertoires with anomalous nucleotide sharing. The table was pulled from immuneACCESS by TCRdb, which kept in-frame rearrangements only. Such tables lose some clones; where checked, under half of the loss comes from unresolved V genes, and the rest has no known cause. Clonal size and the V and J genes are those of that table, whereas D and trimming came from the DNA. The sample table contains 100,000 or so clones; only one count was recorded for about 79% of them. The ten biggest clones cover approximately 1.2% of the sample.

In total, 500 to 700 healthy bone marrow donors made up the cohort. At the time of sampling, all cohort members were nominally healthy, though unrecorded immune exposures were likely present. The donor tested CMV seronegative, placing the donor among the 350 to 400 seronegative members of the cohort. Every donor gave a peripheral blood sample, and the peripheral blood mononuclear cells from that sample were used for TCR beta sequencing. Genomic DNA extraction from the blood cell samples was performed with the Qiagen DNeasy Blood Extraction Kit. This clone turned up a few times. Its binding antigen is unknown. Within one base of it there is no much larger clone, and no base qualities were kept. The sequencing sample was made of PBMCs. The clonotype comes from a young woman in good health and CMV-seronegative.

CDR3 protein: CASSLGGPSWANTGELFF. The nucleotide sequence reads TGTGCCAGCAGCTTAGGGGGCCCCTCCTGGGCGAACACCGGGGAGCTGTTTTTT. Here the chain combines TRBV7-2 and TRBJ2-2, with TRBD1 as a weak D call on 5 bases. The CDR1 and CDR2 encoded by the germline V gene are SGHTA and FQGNSA. V loses 1 base of germline sequence and J loses 0 bases, and the interval between the two ends is 15 bases. The CDR3 measures 18 amino acids from cysteine to phenylalanine. Only the CDR3 DNA stays, 54 bases, in frame from base 1.